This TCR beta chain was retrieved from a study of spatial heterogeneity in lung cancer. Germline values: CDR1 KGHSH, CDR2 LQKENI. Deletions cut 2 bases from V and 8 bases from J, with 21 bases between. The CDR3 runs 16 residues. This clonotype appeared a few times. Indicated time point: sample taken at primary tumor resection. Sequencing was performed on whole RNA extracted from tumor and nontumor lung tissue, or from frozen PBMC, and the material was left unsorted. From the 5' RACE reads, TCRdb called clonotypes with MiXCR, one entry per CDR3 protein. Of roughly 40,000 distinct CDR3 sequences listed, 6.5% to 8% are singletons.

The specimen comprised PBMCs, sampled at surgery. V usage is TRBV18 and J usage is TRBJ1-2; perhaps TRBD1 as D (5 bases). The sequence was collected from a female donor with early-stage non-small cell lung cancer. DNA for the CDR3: TGTGCCAGCTCACCAAGACGTACCAGGGAGACCGCAGGCTACACCTTC. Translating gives CASSPRRTRETAGYTF.